A single sample gave rise to the 30 T cell receptor beta chains below, sequenced in a study of blood T cell repertoires in COVID-19. Sequencing used immunoSEQ multiplex PCR; TCRdb keeps in-frame clones, though not all of them. The sample shows over 450,000 clones, roughly 91% of them seen only once. The sequenced sample was peripheral blood. All receptors derive from a woman aged 45-59 years with COVID-19, enrolled during active disease.

The V and J genes are TRBV15 and TRBJ1-3; 9 bases map to TRBD1. Trimming at V came to 3 bases and at J to 3 bases, leaving 3 bases not matched to a gene. Germline V gene data show CDR1 as LNHNV and CDR2 as YYDKDF (reference sequence). The CDR3 extends over 15 amino acids. DNA of the CDR3: TGTGCCACCAGCAGGGACAGGGGTGGTGGAAACACCATATATTTT. Encoded protein: CATSRDRGGGNTIYF.

V gene TRBV4-2 combines with J gene TRBJ2-1, with 9 bases that match TRBD1. Germline CDR1 and CDR2: LGHNA and YNFKEQ. The CDR3 covers 14 residues. Trimming took 2 bases from V and 9 from J; bases not matched to a gene: 5. Written as DNA, the CDR3 is TGTGCCAGCAGCCAACGCACAGGGGGCACTGAGCAGTTCTTC. Its translation is CASSQRTGGTEQFF.

The chain uses TRBV7-2 and TRBJ1-3; 12 nucleotides align to TRBD1. The CDR3 contains 16 residues. Germline V gives CDR1 SGHTA, CDR2 FQGNSA. V dropped 2 bases and J dropped 4; count of bases not matched to a gene: 3. The CDR3 loop is CASSLLGQGAGNTIYF. CDR3 nucleotide sequence: TGTGCCAGCAGCTTATTGGGACAGGGGGCAGGAAACACCATATATTTT.

The count of this clone is one. The rearrangement links TRBV30 to TRBJ2-2, with a possible D match to TRBD2 (6 bases). V gave up 5 bases and J gave up 1 base, with 11 bases separating them. The germline CDR1 and CDR2 sequences are GTSNPN and SVGIG (reference sequence). The CDR3 spans 14 residues. In DNA, the CDR3 is TGTGCCTGGGTGGGCGGGGTGAACACCGGGGAGCTGTTTTTT. Its protein is CAWVGGVNTGELFF.

The chain joins TRBV2 to TRBJ2-7; D is perhaps TRBD1 (6 bases). The germline V and J ends were trimmed by 5 bases and 8 bases, with 13 bases remaining between them. CDR3 length: 12 residues. In germline, CDR1 is SNHLY, CDR2 FYNNEI. The CDR3 here is CASSPTGLKQYF. DNA for the CDR3: TGTGCCAGCAGTCCGACAGGTCTGAAGCAGTACTTC.

The chain carries TRBV19 and TRBJ1-5; the D gene is possibly TRBD1 (5 bases). The CDR3 contains 13 residues. V was trimmed by 5 bases and J by 7 bases, leaving 12 bases between them. In germline, CDR1 is LNHDA, CDR2 SQIVND (reference sequence). The CDR3 reads CASSSGYGQPQHF. CDR3 nucleotide sequence: TGTGCCAGTAGTTCAGGGTACGGACAGCCCCAGCATTTT.

The J gene is TRBJ1-5, the V gene TRBV4-2; D ambiguous. The V end lost 0 bases, the J end lost 5 bases, and 5 bases lay between the germline ends. Germline V gives CDR1 LGHNA, CDR2 YNFKEQ. The CDR3 consists of 13 residues. CDR3 DNA sequence: TGTGCCAGCAGCCAAGATCTTGATCAGCCCCAGCATTTT. Its translation: CASSQDLDQPQHF.

V gene TRBV4-1 combines with J gene TRBJ2-5; 7 nucleotides match TRBD2. V lost 1 base to trimming and J lost 4 bases; unmatched junction nucleotides: 6. CDR3 length: 15 residues. Germline V gives CDR1 MGHRA, CDR2 YSYEKL. The CDR3 is CASSQALSSGETQYF. CDR3 nucleotide sequence: TGCGCCAGCAGCCAAGCGCTGTCTAGCGGAGAGACCCAGTACTTC.

V and J are TRBV15 and TRBJ2-5; TRBD1 aligns across 8 bases. CDR3 length: 15 residues. Germline CDR1 and CDR2: LNHNV and YYDKDF (reference sequence). Trimming cost V 3 bases and J 0 bases; bases outside gene matches: 3. CDR3 sequence reads: CATSRRTGNQETQYF. The CDR3 DNA reads TGTGCCACCAGCAGGAGGACAGGGAACCAAGAGACCCAGTACTTC.

The V and J genes are TRBV30 and TRBJ2-1, with a tentative D call TRBD2 (6 bases). The CDR3 is 17 amino acids. Germline V gene lookup returns CDR1 GTSNPN and CDR2 SVGIG (reference sequence). Trimming took 2 bases from V and 4 from J, leaving 21 bases between them. CDR3 DNA: TGTGCCTGGAGTATCTCGCGGTGGAGGGTAGCGTACAATGAGCAGTTCTTC. This gives the protein CAWSISRWRVAYNEQFF.

The chain carries TRBV5-5 and TRBJ1-5; D possibly corresponds to TRBD1 (5 bases). Germline lookup yields CDR1 SGHKS and CDR2 YYEKEE (reference sequence). The CDR3 runs 14 residues. V was trimmed by 1 base and J by 7 bases, leaving 12 bases between them. CDR3 DNA sequence: TGTGCCAGCAGCTTGATAGGGGATGGGCAGCCCCAGCATTTT. It encodes CASSLIGDGQPQHF.

CDR3 protein: CASLQEAQGYTF. CDR3 nucleotide sequence: TGTGCCAGCCTCCAGGAAGCCCAGGGCTACACCTTC. The chain combines TRBV2 with TRBJ1-2; the D is unclear. CDR1 SNHLY and CDR2 FYNNEI come from the germline V gene. Trimming stripped 8 bases from V and 8 bases from J, with 15 bases between. The CDR3 has 12 amino acids.

The chain joins TRBV3-1 (or the pseudogene TRBV3-2) to TRBJ1-3; D is possibly TRBD1 (5 bases). Germline V gives CDR1 LGHDT, CDR2 YNNKEL (reference sequence). This CDR3 spans 14 amino acids. V was trimmed by 4 bases and J by 8 bases, leaving 15 bases between them. Here the CDR3 DNA reads TGTGCCAGCAGCCGTCAGGGTTCTGGGGACACCATATATTTT. Translating gives CASSRQGSGDTIYF.

V usage is TRBV7-9 and J usage is TRBJ2-1, with 11 bases matching TRBD2. The CDR3 covers 19 residues. Looked up from germline, CDR1 is SEHNR and CDR2 is FQNEAQ (reference sequence). Trimming at V came to 3 bases and at J to 5 bases, leaving 15 bases not matched to a gene. The CDR3 bases are TGTGCCAGCAGCTTCCTAGTTTTTGGTAGCGGGGGGGCGGACAATGAGCAGTTCTTC. Translated, it gives CASSFLVFGSGGADNEQFF.

The chain is built from TRBV24-1 and TRBJ2-5; 7 nucleotides line up with TRBD2. The junction had 9 bases not matched to a gene; V was cut back by 0 bases and J by 3 bases. Germline-derived CDR1 and CDR2 are KGHDR and SFDVKD. There are 17 residues in the CDR3. The CDR3 coding sequence is TGTGCCACCAGTGATTTGGGGCAGCGGGGAAAGGAAGAGACCCAGTACTTC. Amino acid sequence: CATSDLGQRGKEETQYF.

The gene calls are TRBV5-1 and TRBJ1-2; 11 bases agree with TRBD1. Germline-derived CDR1 and CDR2 are SGHRS and YFSETQ. The CDR3 length is 16 residues. With 0 bases clipped from V and 12 bases from J, the junction kept 13 bases outside the gene matches. Written as DNA, the CDR3 is TGCGCCAGCAGCTTGGGACTCCAGGACAGGGGGCAACAAAACACCTTC. It encodes CASSLGLQDRGQQNTF.

V and J are TRBV30 and TRBJ2-6; possible D gene TRBD2, 7 bases. The CDR3 is made up of 17 amino acids. The germline V gene has CDR1 GTSNPN and CDR2 SVGIG (reference sequence). Trimming pared 0 bases from V and 2 bases from J, leaving 14 bases between. The CDR3 sequence is CAWSVKRGGPGANVLTF. The CDR3 region has the DNA TGTGCCTGGAGTGTAAAAAGGGGGGGACCTGGGGCCAACGTCCTGACTTTC.

The rearrangement uses TRBV24-1 and TRBJ2-1; 8 positions agree with TRBD1. Germline CDR1 reads KGHDR; CDR2 reads SFDVKD. V shed 5 bases and J 5 bases; nucleotides not matched to a gene: 7. The CDR3 contains 15 residues. The CDR3 DNA sequence: TGTGCCACCAGTGCTACCGGGACAGGACACAATGAGCAGTTCTTC. Protein sequence: CATSATGTGHNEQFF.

This rearrangement joins TRBV29-1 to TRBJ1-2; D remains ambiguous. Germline V gene data show CDR1 as SQVTM and CDR2 as ANQGSEA. With 5 bases removed from V and 3 bases from J, the gap between germline ends came to 10 bases. The CDR3 contains 12 residues. This chain's CDR3 is CSVNGADYGYTF. CDR3 sequence (DNA): TGCAGCGTTAATGGCGCGGACTATGGCTACACCTTC.

The chain uses TRBV18 and TRBJ1-3; D call uncertain. V lost 2 bases, J lost 0 bases, and 5 bases lay in between. From germline, CDR1 is KGHSH and CDR2 LQKENI. The CDR3 covers 14 residues. This CDR3 reads CASSPEGSGNTIYF. The CDR3 DNA follows: TGTGCCAGCTCACCAGAGGGCTCTGGAAACACCATATATTTT.

This chain joins TRBV7-3 and TRBJ1-2; tentative D call: TRBD1 (5 bases). The CDR3 extends over 13 amino acids. From germline, CDR1 is SGHTA and CDR2 FQGTGA. The germline V and J ends were trimmed by 5 bases and 5 bases, with 12 bases remaining between them. In DNA, the CDR3 is TGTGCCAGCAGCCCGACCGGGGGGTATGGCTACACCTTC. The encoded protein is CASSPTGGYGYTF.

V usage is TRBV5-1 and J usage is TRBJ2-7; 10 bases map to TRBD1. Germline trimming cut 4 bases from V and 3 bases from J; bases unmatched to any gene: 4. Germline CDR1 and CDR2: SGHRS and YFSETQ. The length of the CDR3 is 14 residues. Here the CDR3 reads CASSPGDRGYEQYF. CDR3 DNA sequence: TGCGCCAGCAGCCCGGGGGACAGGGGCTACGAGCAGTACTTC. Based on the CDR3 plus reference TRBV5-1 and TRBJ2-7, the full variable domain is KAGVTQTPRYLIKTRGQQVTLSCSPISGHRSVSWYQQTPGQGLQFLFEYFSETQRNKGNFPGRFSGRQFSNSRSEMNVSTLELGDSALYLCASSPGDRGYEQYFGPGTRLTVT.

This chain's CDR3 is CASSSGGGARPYEQYF. For the CDR3, the DNA is TGTGCCAGCAGCAGCGGCGGGGGCGCCCGCCCCTACGAGCAGTACTTC. The rearrangement joins TRBV4-2 to TRBJ2-7, with D possibly being TRBD2 (7 bases). V lost 5 bases and J lost 2, with 19 bases in between. Per the germline V gene, CDR1 is LGHNA and CDR2 is YNFKEQ. The CDR3 contains 16 residues.

The rearrangement joins TRBV27 to TRBJ2-1, with TRBD2 identical over 15 bases. With 5 bases clipped from V and 10 bases from J, the junction kept 6 bases outside the gene matches. The CDR3 covers 15 residues. Per germline, CDR1 MNHEY and CDR2 SMNVEV (reference sequence). The CDR3 reads CASSRGTSGGREQFF. CDR3 nucleotide sequence: TGTGCCAGCAGTCGCGGGACTAGCGGGGGGCGGGAGCAGTTCTTC.

The rearrangement links TRBV18 to TRBJ2-5, with 7 bases aligning to TRBD1. The CDR3 covers 13 residues. V trimming: 4 bases; J trimming: 3 bases; junction bases outside the gene matches: 2. CDR1 and CDR2 from the germline V gene are KGHSH and LQKENI. The CDR3 reads CASSQGQKETQYF. The CDR3 region has the DNA TGTGCCAGCTCACAGGGACAGAAAGAGACCCAGTACTTC.

CDR3 DNA: TGTGCCATCAGTGAGGGGGACAAAGAGACCCAGTACTTC. Protein product: CAISEGDKETQYF. The chain uses TRBV10-3 and TRBJ2-5; weak D call: TRBD1 (6 bases). Germline V CDR1 and CDR2: ENHRY, SYGVKD. The length of the CDR3 is 13 residues. Trimming removed 2 bases at V and 3 bases at J, with 7 bases between.

In this sample, this clone turned up a few times. This sequence joins TRBV5-1 and TRBJ2-2; 7 nucleotides align to TRBD2. This CDR3 is 15 amino acids long. The trim removed 3 bases at V and 3 bases at J, leaving 5 bases unmatched. Germline V CDR1 and CDR2: SGHRS, YFSETQ. The CDR3 loop is CASSSWGGDTGELFF. In nucleotides, the CDR3 is TGCGCCAGCAGCTCCTGGGGAGGGGACACCGGGGAGCTGTTTTTT. The variable domain in full, with the rest retrieved from reference TRBV5-1 and TRBJ2-2, is KAGVTQTPRYLIKTRGQQVTLSCSPISGHRSVSWYQQTPGQGLQFLFEYFSETQRNKGNFPGRFSGRQFSNSRSEMNVSTLELGDSALYLCASSSWGGDTGELFFGEGSRLTVL.

V gene TRBV28 combines with J gene TRBJ2-7, with D uncertain. The CDR3 length is 14 residues. V shed 3 bases and J shed 2 bases, with 11 bases lying between them. Germline V CDR1 and CDR2: MDHEN, SYDVKM. CDR3 sequence (DNA): TGTGCCAGCAGTTTGCGGCAACCTCCCTACGAGCAGTACTTC. It codes for CASSLRQPPYEQYF. The variable domain in full, completed from reference TRBV28 and TRBJ2-7, reads DVKVTQSSRYLVKRTGEKVFLECVQDMDHENMFWYRQDPGLGLRLIYFSYDVKMKEKGDIPEGYSVSREKKERFSLILESASTNQTSMYLCASSLRQPPYEQYFGPGTRLTVT.

This clone was counted a single time. CDR3: CASSIGSGFLQFF. The CDR3 coding sequence is TGTGCCAGTAGTATAGGTTCAGGGTTTTTGCAGTTCTTC. The rearrangement uses TRBV19 and TRBJ2-1, with a weak D call TRBD1 (5 bases). The germline V and J ends were trimmed by 1 base and 12 bases, with 13 bases remaining between them. There are 13 residues in the CDR3. Per germline, CDR1 LNHDA and CDR2 SQIVND (reference sequence).

V and J are TRBV6-6 and TRBJ1-1; 9 bases are a match to TRBD1. Germline V gene sequence: CDR1 MNHNY, CDR2 SVGAGI (reference sequence). Trimming removed 3 bases from V and 3 bases from J; junction bases left unmatched: 8. The CDR3 sequence is 16 residues long. DNA of the CDR3: TGTGCCAGCAGTTATTTCGCACAGGGGGCTGACACTGAAGCTTTCTTT. Protein product: CASSYFAQGADTEAFF.